This T cell receptor beta chain came from a study of blood T cell repertoires in COVID-19. Study context: Samples came from the United States, Italy and Spain, spanning acute and convalescent COVID-19.

The table came from immunoSEQ multiplex PCR; TCRdb's copy has only in-frame clones and leaves some out. The top ten clones hold over 9.5% of a sample with approximately 300,000 clones, around 86% of them seen once. In the case of this clone: The sample has other DNA sequences that encode this CDR3 too.

CDR1 and CDR2 from the germline V gene are ENHRY and SYGVKD. The CDR3 spans 15 residues. After removal of 3 bases from V and 1 base from J, the junction contained 3 bases not matched to a gene. Residents of about two dozen US areas, aged roughly 18 to 90 years, made up the participants. Membership in each cohort depended on participant-reported clinical history. This rearrangement joins TRBV10-3 to TRBJ2-7, with 10 bases identical to TRBD1. This receptor was identified in a woman younger than 30 who had recovered from COVID-19. What was sequenced was PBMCs or T cells enriched from blood (not recorded which). The CDR3: CAISDPGQGSYEQYF. The CDR3 region has the DNA TGTGCCATCAGTGACCCGGGACAGGGGTCCTACGAGCAGTACTTC.